This is a list of T cell receptor beta chains from one sample in a study of blood T cells in healthy people across ages. TCRdb reprocessed the 5' RACE reads with MiXCR, giving one entry per CDR3 protein. The table has about 1.7 million distinct CDR3 sequences, roughly 30% seen once. The sample comprised blood. The receptor set was obtained from a woman aged 30 to 39 in good health. Both conserved end residues are part of each CDR3. Each record gives: V gene, D gene, clone size, J gene, CDR3 protein, CDR3 DNA. A D gene is named only where the DNA matches it firmly. The size field is filled for only some rows; it gives once, few, many or a size class.

TRBV18	TRBD1	NA	TRBJ2-1	CASSPRTAQGDEQLF	TGTGCCAGCTCACCACGGACAGCCCAGGGGGATGAGCAGTTATTC
TRBV6-6	NA	NA	TRBJ2-7	CASSYSRTASYEQYF	TGTGCCAGCAGTTACTCGAGGACAGCGAGTTACGAGCAGTACTTC
TRBV6-5	NA	NA	TRBJ2-2	CASRETRGWMCF	TGTGCCAGCAGGGAAACAAGGGGGTGGATGTGTTTT
TRBV2	NA	few	TRBJ2-3	CASSEVGTRPTDTQYF	TGTGCCAGCAGTGAGGTTGGCACAAGGCCCACAGATACGCAGTATTTT
TRBV14	TRBD1	NA	TRBJ1-2	CAISGTEPYGYTF	TGTGCCATCAGCGGGACAGAGCCATATGGCTACACCTTC
TRBV9	TRBD1	NA	TRBJ2-5	CASSGGDRRDQETQYF	TGTGCCAGCAGCGGGGGGGACAGGCGGGACCAAGAGACCCAGTACTTC
TRBV3-1	NA	NA	TRBJ2-3	CASSQRTDTDTQYF	TGTGCCAGCAGCCAACGGACGGATACGGATACGCAGTATTTT
TRBV7-6	TRBD2	NA	TRBJ2-1	CASSLATSGRDGTYNEQFF	TGTGCCAGCAGCTTAGCGACTAGCGGGAGAGACGGCACCTACAATGAGCAGTTCTTC
TRBV6-2/TRBV6-3	TRBD1	NA	TRBJ1-1	CASSRTGVKTEAFF	TGTGCCAGCAGCAGGACAGGGGTGAAGACTGAAGCTTTCTTT
TRBV6-6	TRBD1	NA	TRBJ1-3	CASRLGTDGNTIYF	TGTGCCAGCAGACTCGGGACAGACGGAAACACCATATATTTT
TRBV29-1	NA	once	TRBJ2-3	CSVRDGGGTQYF	TGCAGCGTCCGGGACGGGGGAGGTACGCAGTATTTT
TRBV20-1	TRBD1	many	TRBJ2-1	CSASNQGAQGSYEQFF	TGCAGTGCTTCTAACCAGGGGGCGCAGGGTAGTTATGAGCAGTTCTTC
TRBV20-1	TRBD1	few	TRBJ2-7	CSAPDRDRLWEQYF	TGCAGTGCACCCGACAGGGACCGTCTATGGGAGCAGTACTTC
TRBV9	NA	few	TRBJ2-2	CASTRLGTGELFF	TGTGCCAGCACCCGGTTGGGCACCGGGGAGCTGTTTTTT
TRBV27	TRBD1	NA	TRBJ1-1	CASKGQGDKAFF	TGTGCCAGCAAAGGGCAGGGGGATAAAGCTTTCTTT
TRBV12-3/TRBV12-4	TRBD1	NA	TRBJ2-7	CASSPSPGTEIGSYEQYF	TGTGCCAGCAGTCCCAGCCCCGGGACAGAGATTGGATCCTACGAGCAGTACTTC
TRBV5-5	NA	NA	TRBJ2-1	CASSWWRENNEQFF	TGTGCCAGCAGCTGGTGGCGCGAGAACAATGAGCAGTTCTTC
TRBV11-2	NA	NA	TRBJ2-7	CASSRPRGEQYF	TGTGCCAGCAGTCGCCCCAGGGGTGAGCAGTACTTC
TRBV12-3/TRBV12-4	NA	NA	TRBJ2-2	CTSSFLQGGTGELFF	TGTACCAGCAGTTTTTTACAGGGCGGCACCGGGGAGCTGTTTTTT
TRBV7-2	NA	many	TRBJ1-2	CASSADIGANYGYTF	TGTGCCAGCAGCGCCGACATAGGCGCTAACTATGGCTACACCTTC
TRBV12-3/TRBV12-4	TRBD2	NA	TRBJ2-3	CASSYAGGYSTDTQYF	TGTGCCAGCAGTTACGCGGGAGGCTATAGCACAGATACGCAGTATTTT
TRBV2	NA	few	TRBJ2-1	CASGGMAVYNEQFF	TGTGCCAGCGGCGGTATGGCAGTGTACAATGAGCAGTTCTTC
TRBV5-1	TRBD1	NA	TRBJ1-1	CASRTTGGYTEAFF	TGCGCCAGCCGGACCACAGGGGGGTACACTGAAGCTTTCTTT
TRBV15	NA	many	TRBJ2-7	CATGSSYRREQYF	TGTGCCACCGGGTCGTCGTATCGGCGCGAGCAGTACTTC
TRBV19	NA	once	TRBJ1-2	CASLKEGGYTF	TGTGCCTCCTTAAAGGAAGGCGGCTACACCTTC
TRBV5-1	TRBD2	few	TRBJ2-2	CASSYTSGNTGELFF	TGCGCCAGCAGTTATACTAGCGGAAACACCGGGGAGCTGTTTTTT
TRBV10-3	NA	NA	TRBJ1-1	CAISAAGGTEAFF	TGTGCCATCAGCGCGGCGGGAGGGACTGAAGCTTTCTTT
TRBV5-1	TRBD1	many	TRBJ2-7	CASSLWTGGLIMNTYEQYF	TGCGCCAGCAGCCTATGGACAGGGGGCCTTATCATGAACACCTACGAGCAGTACTTC
TRBV7-2	NA	NA	TRBJ2-1	CASSRPGPLTHEQFF	TGTGCCAGCAGCCGACCGGGACCCCTTACCCATGAGCAGTTCTTC
TRBV20-1	NA	NA	TRBJ1-2	CSASQRRVQGSDGYTF	TGCAGTGCTAGTCAGAGACGAGTTCAGGGGAGTGATGGCTACACCTTC
TRBV12-3/TRBV12-4	NA	many	TRBJ2-5	CASMAGLEETQYF	TGTGCCAGCATGGCGGGTTTGGAAGAGACCCAGTACTTC
TRBV5-1	NA	many	TRBJ2-3	CASSLGLRTDTQYF	TGCGCCAGCAGCTTGGGTCTACGCACAGATACGCAGTATTTT
TRBV10-3	TRBD2	NA	TRBJ2-7	CAISERRGGYEQYF	TGTGCCATCAGTGAGCGGCGGGGGGGGTACGAGCAGTACTTC
TRBV4-1	NA	NA	TRBJ1-5	CASSPILNRVVDQPQHF	TGCGCCAGCAGCCCTATCTTGAACAGGGTGGTTGATCAGCCCCAGCATTTT
TRBV18	NA	few	TRBJ2-6	CASSPRREDVRTF	TGTGCCAGCTCACCTCGGAGGGAAGACGTCCGGACTTTC
TRBV28	NA	NA	TRBJ2-5	CASSWNQGPGETQYF	TGTGCCAGCAGTTGGAATCAGGGGCCCGGTGAGACCCAGTACTTC
TRBV7-9	TRBD1	many	TRBJ2-7	CASSRQGSVHEQYF	TGTGCCAGCAGCCGACAGGGATCCGTACACGAGCAGTACTTC
TRBV5-1	NA	NA	TRBJ2-3	CASSRQDTDTPYF	TGCGCCAGCAGCCGGCAGGACACAGATACGCCGTATTTT
TRBV7-2	TRBD2	once	TRBJ2-1	CASSSASGASYNEQVF	TGTGCCAGCAGCTCCGCTAGCGGGGCCTCCTACAATGAGCAGGTCTTC
TRBV6-2/TRBV6-3	TRBD1	few	TRBJ2-1	CASSYTTGDEQFF	TGTGCCAGCAGTTACACAACAGGGGATGAGCAGTTCTTC
TRBV12-3/TRBV12-4	NA	many	TRBJ1-6	CASRFQGTNNSPLHF	TGTGCCAGCAGATTTCAGGGTACGAATAATTCACCCCTCCACTTT
TRBV7-2	TRBD1	once	TRBJ2-7	CASSPDRGGYNFYEQYF	TGTGCCAGCAGCCCAGACAGGGGCGGGTACAACTTCTACGAGCAGTACTTC
TRBV5-1	NA	NA	TRBJ2-3	CASSLEWGPTDTQYF	TGCGCCAGCAGCTTGGAATGGGGGCCAACAGATACGCAGTATTTT
TRBV3-1	NA	NA	TRBJ2-1	CASSQRSSGNEQFF	TGTGCCAGCAGCCAAAGGTCGTCGGGCAATGAGCAGTTCTTC
TRBV20-1	NA	NA	TRBJ1-1	CSARPRTINTEAFF	TGCAGTGCTAGACCCAGGACCATTAACACTGAAGCTTTCTTT
TRBV2	TRBD2	NA	TRBJ2-7	CAVLAGGGKYEQYF	TGTGCCGTGCTTGCGGGCGGGGGAAAGTACGAGCAGTACTTC
TRBV7-6	NA	many	TRBJ2-7	CASSSRGTNRYSSYEQYF	TGTGCCAGCAGCTCAAGGGGGACAAATCGTTATAGCTCCTACGAGCAGTACTTC
TRBV7-2	TRBD2	NA	TRBJ2-3	CASSLASPLAGVDTQYF	TGTGCCAGCAGCTTAGCGTCTCCCCTAGCGGGAGTTGATACGCAGTATTTT
TRBV9	TRBD1	many	TRBJ2-3	CASSVAGGMPDTQYF	TGTGCCAGCAGCGTCGCAGGGGGTATGCCAGATACGCAGTATTTT
TRBV3-1	NA	NA	TRBJ2-1	CASASLYEQFF	TGTGCCAGCGCTTCCCTGTATGAGCAGTTCTTC
TRBV7-2	NA	many	TRBJ1-2	CASSLESGIRGYGYTF	TGTGCCAGCAGCTTAGAATCCGGAATCAGGGGCTATGGCTACACCTTC
TRBV5-5	NA	NA	TRBJ2-1	CASSFGPRKGNSLNEQFF	TGTGCCAGCAGCTTCGGCCCGAGAAAGGGAAATTCGCTCAATGAGCAGTTCTTC
TRBV3-1	TRBD2	NA	TRBJ2-1	CANSRLLAGSGNEQFF	TGTGCCAACAGCCGATTACTAGCGGGGTCGGGCAATGAGCAGTTCTTC
TRBV19	NA	few	TRBJ1-4	CASSAPGRGDEKLFF	TGTGCCAGTAGTGCGCCGGGACGGGGGGATGAAAAACTGTTTTTT